At least ten counts were recorded for the clone carrying this T cell receptor beta chain. Antigen unknown. These data are taken from a study of CD8 T cells in ankylosing spondylitis. V lost 6 bases to trimming and J lost 1 base; unmatched junction nucleotides: 9. CDR3 length: 16 amino acids. Notes on the study in general: What seemed typical of ankylosing spondylitis blood was a TCR beta motif built from eight highly homologous variants.

Making use of molecular barcodes, quantitative 5'-RACE generated TCR beta libraries. TCRdb re-called the 5' RACE reads with MiXCR, one entry per CDR3 protein. Of around 440,000 distinct CDR3 sequences in the sample, about 15% were seen once. Sequenced input: blood, either unsorted or a sorted T cell fraction (not recorded which). The chain is built from TRBV12-3 or TRBV12-4 and TRBJ2-1, with 7 bases matching TRBD2. This clonotype originated in a male donor with ankylosing spondylitis. The CDR3 coding sequence is TGTGCCAGCAGCCGTACAGCGGGGCTATCCTACAATGAGCAGTTCTTC. It codes for CASSRTAGLSYNEQFF.